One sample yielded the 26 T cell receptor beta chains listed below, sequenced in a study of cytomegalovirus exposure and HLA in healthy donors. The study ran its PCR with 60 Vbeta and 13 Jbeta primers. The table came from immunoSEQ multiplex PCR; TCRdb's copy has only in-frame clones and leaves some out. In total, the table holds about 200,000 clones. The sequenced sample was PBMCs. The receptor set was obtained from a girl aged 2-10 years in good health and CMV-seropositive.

The CDR3, as DNA: TGTGCCAGCAGCTTCACCGGGACATTGTATGAGCAGTTCTTC. Amino acid sequence: CASSFTGTLYEQFF. This chain links TRBV5-6 with TRBJ2-1; the D gene is possibly TRBD1 (6 bases). The CDR3 loop spans 14 amino acids. V was shortened by 2 bases and J by 8 bases, with 14 bases between the two germline ends. Germline CDR1 SGHDT, CDR2 YYEEEE.

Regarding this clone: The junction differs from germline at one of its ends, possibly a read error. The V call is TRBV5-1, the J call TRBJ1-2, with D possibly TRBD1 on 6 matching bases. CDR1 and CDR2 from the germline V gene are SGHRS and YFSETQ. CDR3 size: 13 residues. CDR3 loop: CASSLEGESGHTF. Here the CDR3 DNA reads TGCGCCAGCAGCTTGGAGGGGGAAAGTGGCCACACCTTC.

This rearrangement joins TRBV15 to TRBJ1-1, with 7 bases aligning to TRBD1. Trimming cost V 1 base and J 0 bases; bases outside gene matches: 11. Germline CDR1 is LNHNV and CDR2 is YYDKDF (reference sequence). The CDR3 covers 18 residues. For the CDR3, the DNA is TGTGCCACCAGCAGAGCGCCCCTGGGACAGTTCATGAACACTGAAGCTTTCTTT. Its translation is CATSRAPLGQFMNTEAFF.

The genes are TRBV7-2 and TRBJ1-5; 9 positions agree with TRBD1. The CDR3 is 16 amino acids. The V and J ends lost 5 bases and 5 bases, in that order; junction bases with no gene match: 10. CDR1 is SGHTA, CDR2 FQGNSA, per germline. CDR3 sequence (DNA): TGTGCCAGCAGCCCCGAACCGGGACAGGGTTATCAGCCCCAGCATTTT. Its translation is CASSPEPGQGYQPQHF.

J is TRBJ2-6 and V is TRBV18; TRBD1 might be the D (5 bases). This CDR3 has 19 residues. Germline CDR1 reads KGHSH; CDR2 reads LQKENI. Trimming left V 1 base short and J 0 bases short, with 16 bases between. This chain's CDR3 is CASSPLHRNDASGANVLTF. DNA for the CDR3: TGTGCCAGCTCACCACTCCACAGGAACGATGCCTCTGGGGCCAACGTCCTGACTTTC.

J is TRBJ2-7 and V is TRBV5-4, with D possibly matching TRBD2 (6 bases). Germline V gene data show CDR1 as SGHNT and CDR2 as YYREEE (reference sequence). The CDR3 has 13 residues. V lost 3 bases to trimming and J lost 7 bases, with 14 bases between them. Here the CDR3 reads CASSWGVPGEQYF. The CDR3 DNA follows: TGTGCCAGCAGCTGGGGGGTCCCGGGGGAGCAGTACTTC.

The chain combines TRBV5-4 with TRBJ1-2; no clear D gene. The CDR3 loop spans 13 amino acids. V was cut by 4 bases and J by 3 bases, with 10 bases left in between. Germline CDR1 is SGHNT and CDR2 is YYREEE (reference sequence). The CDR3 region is CASSITGDYGYTF. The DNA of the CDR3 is TGTGCCAGCAGCATAACGGGTGACTATGGCTACACCTTC.

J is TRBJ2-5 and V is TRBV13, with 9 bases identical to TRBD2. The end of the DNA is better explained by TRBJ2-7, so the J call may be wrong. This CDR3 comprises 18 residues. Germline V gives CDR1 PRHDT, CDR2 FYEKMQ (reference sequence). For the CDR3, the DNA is TGTGCCAGCAGCCTCGGTCGCGCCCTTAAGCGGGAGGCCCACGAGCAGTACTTC. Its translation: CASSLGRALKREAHEQYF.

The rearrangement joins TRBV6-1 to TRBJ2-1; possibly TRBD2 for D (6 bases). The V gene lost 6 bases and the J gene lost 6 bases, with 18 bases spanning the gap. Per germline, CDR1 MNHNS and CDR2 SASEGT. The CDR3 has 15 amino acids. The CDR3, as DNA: TGTGCCAGCAGAGCCGGGACGGGGGATAGCAATGAGCAGTTCTTC. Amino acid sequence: CASRAGTGDSNEQFF.

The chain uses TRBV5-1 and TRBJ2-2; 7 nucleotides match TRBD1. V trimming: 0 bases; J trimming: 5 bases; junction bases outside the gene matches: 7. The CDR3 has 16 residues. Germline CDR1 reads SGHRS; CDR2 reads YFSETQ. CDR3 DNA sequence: TGCGCCAGCAGCTTGGGACGGGACAGAGGGACCGGGGAGCTGTTTTTT. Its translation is CASSLGRDRGTGELFF.

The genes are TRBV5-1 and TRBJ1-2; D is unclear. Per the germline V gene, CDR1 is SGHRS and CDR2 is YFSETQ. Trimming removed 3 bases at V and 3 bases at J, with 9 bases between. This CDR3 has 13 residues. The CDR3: CASSSDGDYGYTF. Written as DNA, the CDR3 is TGCGCCAGCAGCTCAGACGGAGACTATGGCTACACCTTC.

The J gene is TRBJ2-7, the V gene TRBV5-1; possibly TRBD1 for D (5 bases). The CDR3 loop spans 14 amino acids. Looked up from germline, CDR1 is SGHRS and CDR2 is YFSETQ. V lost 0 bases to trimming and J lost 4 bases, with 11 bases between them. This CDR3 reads CASSLDARAYEQYF. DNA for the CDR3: TGCGCCAGCAGCTTGGACGCCAGGGCTTACGAGCAGTACTTC.

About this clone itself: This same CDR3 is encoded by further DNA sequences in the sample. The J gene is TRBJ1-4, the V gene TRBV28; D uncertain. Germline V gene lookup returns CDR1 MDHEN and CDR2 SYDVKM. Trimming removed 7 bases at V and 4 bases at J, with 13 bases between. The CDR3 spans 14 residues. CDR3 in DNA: TGTGCCAGCATCTCGGGATCCCTTAATGAAAAACTGTTTTTT. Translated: CASISGSLNEKLFF.

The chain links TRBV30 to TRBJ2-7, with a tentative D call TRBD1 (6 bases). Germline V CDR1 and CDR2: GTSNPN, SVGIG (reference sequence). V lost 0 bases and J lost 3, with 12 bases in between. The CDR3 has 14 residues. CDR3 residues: CAWSVQGQHYEQYF. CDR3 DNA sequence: TGTGCCTGGAGTGTACAAGGACAGCACTACGAGCAGTACTTC.

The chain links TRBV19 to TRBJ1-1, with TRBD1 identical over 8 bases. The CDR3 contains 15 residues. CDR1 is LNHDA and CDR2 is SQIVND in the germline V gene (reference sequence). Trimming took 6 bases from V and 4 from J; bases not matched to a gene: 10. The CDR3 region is CASRMGRTGSTEAFF. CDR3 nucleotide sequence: TGTGCCAGTAGGATGGGTAGGACAGGGTCCACTGAAGCTTTCTTT.

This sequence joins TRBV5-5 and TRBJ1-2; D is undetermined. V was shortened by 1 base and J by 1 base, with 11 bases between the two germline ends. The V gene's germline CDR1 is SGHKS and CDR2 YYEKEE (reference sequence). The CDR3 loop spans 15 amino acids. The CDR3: CASSLILRGNYGYTF. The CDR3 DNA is TGTGCCAGCAGCTTGATTCTTCGGGGTAACTATGGCTACACCTTC.

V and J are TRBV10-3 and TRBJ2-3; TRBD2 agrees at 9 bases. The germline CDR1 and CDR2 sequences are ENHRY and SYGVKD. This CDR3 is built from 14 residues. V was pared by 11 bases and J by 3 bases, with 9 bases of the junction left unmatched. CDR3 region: CAARREGGTDTQYF. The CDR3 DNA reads TGTGCCGCTCGGCGGGAGGGGGGTACAGATACGCAGTATTTT.

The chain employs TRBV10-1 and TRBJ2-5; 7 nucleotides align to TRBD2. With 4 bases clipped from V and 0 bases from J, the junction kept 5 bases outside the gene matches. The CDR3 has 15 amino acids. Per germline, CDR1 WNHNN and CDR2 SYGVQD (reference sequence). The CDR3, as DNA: TGCGCCAGCAGTGCGGGACTACCCTACCAAGAGACCCAGTACTTC. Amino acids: CASSAGLPYQETQYF.

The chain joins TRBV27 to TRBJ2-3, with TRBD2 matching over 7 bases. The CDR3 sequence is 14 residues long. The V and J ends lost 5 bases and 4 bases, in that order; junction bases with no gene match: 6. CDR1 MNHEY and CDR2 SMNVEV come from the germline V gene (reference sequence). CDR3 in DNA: TGTGCCAGCAGTCCGCTGGGGGGGGCAGATACGCAGTATTTT. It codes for CASSPLGGADTQYF.

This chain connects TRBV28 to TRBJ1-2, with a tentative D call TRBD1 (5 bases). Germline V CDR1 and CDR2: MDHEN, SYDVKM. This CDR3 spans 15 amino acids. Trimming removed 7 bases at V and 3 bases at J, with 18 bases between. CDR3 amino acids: CASTPVGGVHYGYTF. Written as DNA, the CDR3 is TGTGCCAGCACTCCCGTGGGGGGGGTACACTATGGCTACACCTTC.

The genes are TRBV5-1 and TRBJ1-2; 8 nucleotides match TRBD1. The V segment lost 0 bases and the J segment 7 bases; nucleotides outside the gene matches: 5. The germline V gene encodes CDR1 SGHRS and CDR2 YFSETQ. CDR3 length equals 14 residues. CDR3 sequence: CASSLGQGLGGYTF. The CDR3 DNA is TGCGCCAGCAGCTTGGGACAGGGGTTGGGTGGCTACACCTTC.

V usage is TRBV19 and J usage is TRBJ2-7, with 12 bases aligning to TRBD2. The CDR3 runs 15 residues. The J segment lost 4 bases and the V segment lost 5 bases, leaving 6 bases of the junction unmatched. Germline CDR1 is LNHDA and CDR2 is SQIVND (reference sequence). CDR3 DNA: TGTGCCAGTAGTTTACAGGGGACTAGCGGGTACGAGCAGTACTTC. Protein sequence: CASSLQGTSGYEQYF.

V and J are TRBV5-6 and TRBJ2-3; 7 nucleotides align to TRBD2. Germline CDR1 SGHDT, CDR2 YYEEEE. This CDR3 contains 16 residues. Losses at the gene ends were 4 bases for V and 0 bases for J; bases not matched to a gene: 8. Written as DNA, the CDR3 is TGTGCCAGCAGCCCTCCTACCGGGAGGAGCACAGATACGCAGTATTTT. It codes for CASSPPTGRSTDTQYF.

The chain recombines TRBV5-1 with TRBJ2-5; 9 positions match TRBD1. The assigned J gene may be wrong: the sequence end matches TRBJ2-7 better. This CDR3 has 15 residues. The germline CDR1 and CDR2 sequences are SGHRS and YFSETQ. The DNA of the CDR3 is TGCGCCAGCACCCTGACAGGGGGGGACTCCTACGAGCAGTACTTC. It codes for CASTLTGGDSYEQYF.

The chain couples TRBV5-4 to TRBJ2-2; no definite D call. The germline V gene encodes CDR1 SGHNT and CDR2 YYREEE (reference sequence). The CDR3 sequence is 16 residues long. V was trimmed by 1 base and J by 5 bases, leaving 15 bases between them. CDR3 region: CASSLSPTSETGELFF. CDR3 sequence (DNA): TGTGCCAGCAGCTTGTCCCCGACGTCGGAGACCGGGGAGCTGTTTTTT.

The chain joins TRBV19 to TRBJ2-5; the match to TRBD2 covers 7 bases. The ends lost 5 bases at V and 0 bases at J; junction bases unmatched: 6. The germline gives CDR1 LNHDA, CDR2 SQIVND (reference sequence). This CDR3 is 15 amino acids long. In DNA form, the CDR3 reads TGTGCCAGTAGTTTGGCGGGAGTAGACCAAGAGACCCAGTACTTC. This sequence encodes CASSLAGVDQETQYF.